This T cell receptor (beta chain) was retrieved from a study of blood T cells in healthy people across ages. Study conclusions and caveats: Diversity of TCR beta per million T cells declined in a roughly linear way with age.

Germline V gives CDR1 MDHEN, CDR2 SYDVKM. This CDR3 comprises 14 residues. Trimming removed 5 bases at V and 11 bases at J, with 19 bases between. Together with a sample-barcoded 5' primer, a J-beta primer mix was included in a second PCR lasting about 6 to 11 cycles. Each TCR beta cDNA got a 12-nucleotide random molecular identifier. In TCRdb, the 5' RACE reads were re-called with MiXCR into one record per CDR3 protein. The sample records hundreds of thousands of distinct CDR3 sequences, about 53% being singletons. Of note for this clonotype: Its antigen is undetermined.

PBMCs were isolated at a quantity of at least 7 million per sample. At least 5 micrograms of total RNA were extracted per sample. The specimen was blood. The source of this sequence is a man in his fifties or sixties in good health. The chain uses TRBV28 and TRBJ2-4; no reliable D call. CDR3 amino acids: CASSPPDLVRFQYF. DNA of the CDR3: TGTGCCAGCAGTCCACCCGACCTGGTTCGCTTTCAGTACTTC.